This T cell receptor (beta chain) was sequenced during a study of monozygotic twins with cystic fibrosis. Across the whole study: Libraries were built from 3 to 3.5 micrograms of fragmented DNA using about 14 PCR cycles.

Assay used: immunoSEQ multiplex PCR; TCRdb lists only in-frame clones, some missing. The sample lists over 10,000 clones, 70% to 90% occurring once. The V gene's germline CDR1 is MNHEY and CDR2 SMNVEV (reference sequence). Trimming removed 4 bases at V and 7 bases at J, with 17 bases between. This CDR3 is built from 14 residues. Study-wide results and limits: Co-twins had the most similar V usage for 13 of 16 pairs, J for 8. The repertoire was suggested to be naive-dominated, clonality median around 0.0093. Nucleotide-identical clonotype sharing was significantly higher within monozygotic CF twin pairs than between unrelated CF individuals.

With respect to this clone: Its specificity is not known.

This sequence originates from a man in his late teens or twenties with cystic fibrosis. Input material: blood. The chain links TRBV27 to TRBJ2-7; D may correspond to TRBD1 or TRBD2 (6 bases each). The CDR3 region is CASSSFPGADEQYF. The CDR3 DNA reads TGTGCCAGCAGTTCATTCCCGGGGGCGGATGAGCAGTACTTC.